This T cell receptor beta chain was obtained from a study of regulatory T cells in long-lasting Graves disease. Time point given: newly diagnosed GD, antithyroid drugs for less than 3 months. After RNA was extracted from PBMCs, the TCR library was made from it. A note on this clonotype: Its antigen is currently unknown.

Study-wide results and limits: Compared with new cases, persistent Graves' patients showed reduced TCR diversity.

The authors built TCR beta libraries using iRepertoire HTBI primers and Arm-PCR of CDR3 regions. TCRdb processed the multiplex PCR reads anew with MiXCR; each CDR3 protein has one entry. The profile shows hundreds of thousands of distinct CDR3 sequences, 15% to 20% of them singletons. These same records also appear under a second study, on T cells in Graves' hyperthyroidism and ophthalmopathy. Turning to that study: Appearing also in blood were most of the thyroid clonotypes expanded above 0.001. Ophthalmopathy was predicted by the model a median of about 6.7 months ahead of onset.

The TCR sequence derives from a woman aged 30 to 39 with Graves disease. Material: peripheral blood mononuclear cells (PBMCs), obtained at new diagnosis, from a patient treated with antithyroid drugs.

The CDR3 protein is CASSLPINTGELFF. The CDR3 nucleotides are TGTGCCAGCAGCTTACCCATTAACACCGGGGAGCTGTTTTTT. The V call is TRBV7-9, the J call TRBJ2-2; D is unresolved. The CDR3 covers 14 residues. Trimming shortened V by 2 bases and J by 2 bases, and 6 bases separated the two germline ends. Germline CDR1 and CDR2: SEHNR and FQNEAQ (reference sequence).